The 6 T cell receptor beta chains given below trace back to one sample, sequenced in a study of T cells after somatic rescue of genetic block. Only in-frame clones appear in the TCRdb table, and some are missing; sequencing was by immunoSEQ multiplex PCR. The sample yields 15,000 or so clones, roughly two thirds seen once. The specimen sequenced was peripheral blood mononuclear cells (PBMCs). Receptor source: a boy younger than 18.

The J gene is TRBJ2-2, the V gene TRBV6-5, with D hard to call. The germline V and J ends were trimmed by 2 bases and 16 bases, with 8 bases remaining between them. The germline V gene has CDR1 MNHEY and CDR2 SVGAGI. The CDR3 has 10 amino acids. CDR3 region: CASSYKIGFF. The CDR3 DNA reads TGTGCCAGCAGTTACAAGATAGGGTTTTTT.

This clone was seen a few times. J is TRBJ1-2 and V is TRBV29-1; D gene uncertain. V lost 4 bases to trimming and J lost 7 bases, with 1 base between them. CDR3 length: 8 amino acids. Germline CDR1 SQVTM, CDR2 ANQGSEA. CDR3 amino acids: CSVAGYTF. CDR3 sequence (DNA): TGCAGCGTTGCTGGCTACACCTTC.

The CDR3 region is CASSPGQGFMNTEAFF. In DNA form, the CDR3 reads TGTGCCAGCAGCCCCGGACAGGGTTTTATGAACACTGAAGCTTTCTTT. The chain uses TRBV5-8 and TRBJ1-1; the match to TRBD1 covers 8 bases. This CDR3 has 16 amino acids. The V gene end was trimmed by 4 bases and the J gene end by 0 bases; junction bases not matched to a gene: 8. Germline V gene sequence: CDR1 SGHTS, CDR2 YDEGEE.

Sample share makes this clone medium-sized. This chain links TRBV12-5 with TRBJ2-1; D uncertain. This CDR3 is built from 14 residues. Trimming left V 4 bases short and J 4 bases short, with 11 bases between. In germline, CDR1 is LGHNT, CDR2 FRNRAP. In DNA form, the CDR3 reads TGTGCTAGTGGTTCAACGGGTCCGTACAATGAGCAGTTCTTC. This translates into CASGSTGPYNEQFF.

The chain couples TRBV5-6 to TRBJ2-3, with a tentative D call TRBD2 (6 bases). Trimming cost V 2 bases and J 3 bases, with 13 bases left between them. The germline V gene has CDR1 SGHDT and CDR2 YYEEEE. This CDR3 is 15 amino acids long. Here the CDR3 DNA reads TGTGCCAGCAGCTTTGTCGCGGGAAGGACAGATACGCAGTATTTT. Residues: CASSFVAGRTDTQYF.

J is TRBJ2-5 and V is TRBV7-2; 7 bases fit TRBD1. This CDR3 spans 14 amino acids. From germline, CDR1 is SGHTA and CDR2 FQGNSA. The V segment lost 3 bases and the J segment 1 base; nucleotides outside the gene matches: 2. The CDR3 sequence: CASSFTGAQETQYF. CDR3 nucleotides: TGTGCCAGCAGCTTCACAGGGGCCCAAGAGACCCAGTACTTC. Complete variable domain (other parts from reference TRBV7-2 and TRBJ2-5): GAGVSQSPSNKVTEKGKDVELRCDPISGHTALYWYRQSLGQGLEFLIYFQGNSAPDKSGLPSDRFSAERTGGSVSTLTIQRTQQEDSAVYLCASSFTGAQETQYFGPGTRLLVL.